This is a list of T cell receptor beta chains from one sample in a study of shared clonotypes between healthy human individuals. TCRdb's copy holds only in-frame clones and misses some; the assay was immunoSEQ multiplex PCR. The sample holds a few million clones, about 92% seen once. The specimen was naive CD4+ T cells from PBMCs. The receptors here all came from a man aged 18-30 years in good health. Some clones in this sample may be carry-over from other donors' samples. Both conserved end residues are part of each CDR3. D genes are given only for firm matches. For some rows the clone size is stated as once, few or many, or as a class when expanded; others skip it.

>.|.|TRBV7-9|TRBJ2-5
CASSLTPGAGETQYF
TGTGCCAGCAGCTTAACCCCCGGGGCTGGGGAGACCCAGTACTTC
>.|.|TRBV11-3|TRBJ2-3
CASSLGGNTDTQYF
TGTGCCAGCAGCCTTGGGGGGAACACAGATACGCAGTATTTT
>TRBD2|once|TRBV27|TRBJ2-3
CASSLSAGGLGDTQYF
TGTGCCAGCAGTTTATCGGCGGGAGGCCTTGGTGATACGCAGTATTTT
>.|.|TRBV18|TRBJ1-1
CASSLGSMNTEAFF
TGTGCCAGCTCACTCGGGAGTATGAACACTGAAGCTTTCTTT
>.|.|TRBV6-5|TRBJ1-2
CASMRADSQNYGYTF
TGTGCCAGCATGCGTGCGGACAGTCAAAACTATGGCTACACCTTC
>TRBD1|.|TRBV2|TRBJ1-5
CASSPGQGLQPQHF
TGTGCCAGCAGTCCTGGACAGGGCCTTCAGCCCCAGCATTTT
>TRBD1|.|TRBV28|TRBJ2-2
CASTPGTGVYTGELFF
TGTGCCAGCACTCCCGGGACAGGGGTCTACACCGGGGAGCTGTTTTTT
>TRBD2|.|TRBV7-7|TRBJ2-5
CASSHSGIQETQYF
TGTGCCAGCAGCCATAGCGGGATCCAAGAGACCCAGTACTTC
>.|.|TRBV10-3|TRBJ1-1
CAITPGVGTEAFF
TGTGCCATCACCCCAGGGGTGGGCACTGAAGCTTTCTTT
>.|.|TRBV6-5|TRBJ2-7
CASSYSAPYEQYF
TGTGCCAGCAGTTACTCCGCCCCCTACGAGCAGTACTTC
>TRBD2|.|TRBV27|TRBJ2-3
CASSPQKGLAGKSTDTQYF
TGTGCCAGCAGCCCCCAGAAAGGACTAGCGGGAAAGAGCACAGATACGCAGTATTTT
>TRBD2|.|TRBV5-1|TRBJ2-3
CASSWTSGRPTDTQYF
TGCGCCAGCAGCTGGACTAGCGGGAGGCCCACAGATACGCAGTATTTT
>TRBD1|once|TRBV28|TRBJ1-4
CASRTMGQGNEKLFF
TGTGCCAGCAGGACTATGGGACAGGGTAATGAAAAACTGTTTTTT
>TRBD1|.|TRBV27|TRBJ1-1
CASSTGGNTEAFF
TGTGCCAGCTCTACAGGGGGGAACACTGAAGCTTTCTTT
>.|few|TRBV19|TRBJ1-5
CASSIRGNQPQHF
TGTGCCAGTAGTATACGAGGCAATCAGCCCCAGCATTTT
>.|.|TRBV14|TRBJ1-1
CASSQDRMGTEAFF
TGTGCCAGCAGCCAAGATAGAATGGGAACTGAAGCTTTCTTT
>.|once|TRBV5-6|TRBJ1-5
CASSRYLYSNQPQHF
TGTGCCAGCAGTCGGTACCTCTATAGCAATCAGCCCCAGCATTTT
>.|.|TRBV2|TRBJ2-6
CASSDLGGGANVLTF
TGTGCCAGCAGTGACTTGGGCGGCGGGGCCAACGTCCTGACTTTC
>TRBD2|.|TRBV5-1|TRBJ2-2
CASSLELAGGTGELFF
TGCGCCAGCAGCTTGGAGCTAGCGGGAGGTACCGGGGAGCTGTTTTTT
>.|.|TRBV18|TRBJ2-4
CASSPGLVDIQYF
TGTGCCAGCTCACCGGGACTTGTAGACATTCAGTACTTC
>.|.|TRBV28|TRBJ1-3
CASSLRGSGNTIYF
TGTGCCAGCAGTTTACGGGGATCTGGAAACACCATATATTTT
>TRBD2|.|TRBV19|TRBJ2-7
CASRVIAGLGEQYF
TGTGCCAGTAGGGTCATAGCGGGACTGGGGGAGCAGTACTTC
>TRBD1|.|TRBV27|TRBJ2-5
CASSLNQGAETQYF
TGTGCCAGCAGTTTAAACCAGGGGGCAGAGACCCAGTACTTC
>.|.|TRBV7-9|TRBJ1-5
CASSFRNQPQHF
TGTGCCAGCAGCTTTAGGAATCAGCCCCAGCATTTT
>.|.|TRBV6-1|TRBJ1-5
CASGRGGRSNQPQHF
TGTGCCAGCGGTAGGGGGGGCCGTAGCAATCAGCCCCAGCATTTT
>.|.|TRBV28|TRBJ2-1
CASSSSKVPYNEQFF
TGTGCCAGCAGTTCCTCCAAGGTTCCCTACAATGAGCAGTTCTTC
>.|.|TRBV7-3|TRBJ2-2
CASSPERRGATTGELFF
TGTGCCAGCAGCCCCGAGCGGCGGGGTGCGACCACCGGGGAGCTGTTTTTT
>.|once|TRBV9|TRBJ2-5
CASSVSGAGETQYF
TGTGCCAGCAGCGTCTCCGGGGCGGGAGAGACCCAGTACTTC
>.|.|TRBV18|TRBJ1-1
CASSQAQDTEAFF
TGTGCCAGCTCACAAGCCCAGGACACTGAAGCTTTCTTT
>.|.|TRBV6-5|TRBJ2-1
CASSYRLHSNNEQFF
TGTGCCAGCAGTTACCGGTTACATTCCAACAATGAGCAGTTCTTC
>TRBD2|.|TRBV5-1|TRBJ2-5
CASSLGLAGAGETQYF
TGCGCCAGCAGCCTGGGACTAGCGGGCGCGGGGGAGACCCAGTACTTC
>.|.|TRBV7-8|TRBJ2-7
CASSFIRGYEQYF
TGTGCCAGCAGCTTTATCAGGGGCTACGAGCAGTACTTC
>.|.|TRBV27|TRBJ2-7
CASSDGGGLPEQYF
TGTGCCAGCAGCGATGGGGGCGGGTTGCCCGAGCAGTACTTC
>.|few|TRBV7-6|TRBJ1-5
CASSLDRDQPQHF
TGTGCCAGCAGCTTAGACAGGGATCAGCCCCAGCATTTT
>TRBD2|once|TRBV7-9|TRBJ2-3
CASSLRGLAGGAQYF
TGTGCCAGCAGCCTAAGGGGACTAGCGGGAGGGGCGCAGTATTTT
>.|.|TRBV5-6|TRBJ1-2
CASSSISTGPLGGYTF
TGTGCCAGCAGCTCCATATCGACGGGGCCTTTGGGTGGCTACACCTTC
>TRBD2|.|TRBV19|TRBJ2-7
CASRRTSGSYEQYF
TGTGCCAGTAGGCGGACTAGCGGGAGTTACGAGCAGTACTTC
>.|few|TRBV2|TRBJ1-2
CASGPVAYGYTF
TGTGCCAGTGGGCCAGTCGCATATGGCTACACCTTC
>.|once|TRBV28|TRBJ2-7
CASGLGDYEQYF
TGTGCCAGCGGATTGGGGGACTACGAGCAGTACTTC
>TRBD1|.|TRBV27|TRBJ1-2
CASSLMTGNPRGYTF
TGCGCCAGCAGTTTAATGACAGGGAATCCTCGGGGCTACACCTTC